A single sample is the source of the 6 T cell receptor beta chains below, sequenced in a study of shared clonotypes between healthy human individuals. Sequencing used immunoSEQ multiplex PCR; TCRdb keeps in-frame clones, though not all of them. The sample lists fewer than 650,000 clones, about three quarters occurring once. The sequenced sample consisted of PBMCs. The receptor set was obtained from a middle-aged woman in good health. Some clones in this sample may be carry-over from other donors' samples.

A note on this clone: A read error may account for a junction end that differs from germline. This chain joins TRBV27 and TRBJ2-6; TRBD1 matches at 7 bases. The germline gives CDR1 MNHEY, CDR2 SMNVEV (reference sequence). The CDR3 is made up of 16 amino acids. The CDR3 protein is CASSSTGVAGANVLTF. CDR3 DNA sequence: TGTGCCAGCAGTTCAACAGGGGTGGCTGGTGCCAACGTCCTGACTTTC.

This clone appeared a single time. The chain uses TRBV6-1 and TRBJ2-4; D gene unclear. The CDR3 loop spans 15 amino acids. CDR1 is MNHNS, CDR2 SASEGT, per germline. V lost 1 base, J lost 0 bases, and 7 bases lay in between. This chain's CDR3 is CASSEVAVAKNIQYF. The CDR3 region has the DNA TGTGCCAGCAGTGAAGTCGCAGTAGCCAAAAACATTCAGTACTTC.

The chain uses TRBV7-8 and TRBJ2-1; possible D gene TRBD2, 5 bases. This CDR3 is 12 amino acids long. The V and J ends lost 7 bases and 9 bases respectively, with 13 bases between them. CDR1 and CDR2 from the germline V gene are SGHVS and FQNEAQ. In nucleotides, the CDR3 is TGTGCCAGCAACCCCCTAGCTTTTGAGCAGTTCTTC. This gives the protein CASNPLAFEQFF.

The rearrangement joins TRBV28 to TRBJ1-4, with 7 nucleotides matching TRBD1. The CDR3 extends over 14 amino acids. In germline, CDR1 is MDHEN, CDR2 SYDVKM. The trim removed 5 bases at V and 16 bases at J, leaving 16 bases unmatched. For the CDR3, the DNA is TGTGCCAGCAGTCGCGGACAGGCCCGAGGGGGGCGGTTTTTT. As protein: CASSRGQARGGRFF.

Concerning this clone: The same CDR3 arises from other DNA sequences in this sample as well. V usage is TRBV5-1 and J usage is TRBJ2-2, with 10 bases matching TRBD1. The V and J ends lost 3 bases and 6 bases, in that order; junction bases with no gene match: 5. Germline V gene sequence: CDR1 SGHRS, CDR2 YFSETQ. The length of the CDR3 is 15 residues. CDR3 sequence reads: CASSSRDRGPGELFF. The CDR3 region has the DNA TGCGCCAGCAGCTCCCGGGACAGGGGCCCCGGGGAGCTGTTTTTT.

The chain is built from TRBV15 and TRBJ1-1; the D is unclear. CDR3 size: 15 residues. V shed 6 bases and J shed 3 bases, with 17 bases lying between them. CDR1 and CDR2 from the germline V gene are LNHNV and YYDKDF (reference sequence). For the CDR3, the DNA is TGTGCCACCAGAGCGGCCCAGTATTTGGACACTGAAGCTTTCTTT. Its protein is CATRAAQYLDTEAFF.